The source of this TCR beta chain is a study of shared clonotypes between healthy human individuals. Broader study findings: The generation probabilities recorded for non-shared clonotypes fell below those of clonotypes shared by all four donors. In the sorted subsets, rarefaction showed sequencing was incomplete despite large depth.

TCRdb's copy holds only in-frame clones and misses some; the assay was immunoSEQ multiplex PCR. Of approximately 110,000 clones detected, 55% to 80% appear once; the ten largest clones hold just under 25%. The V gene's germline CDR1 is SGHRS and CDR2 YFSETQ. This CDR3 has 15 residues. The ends were cut back, 4 bases at V and 2 bases at J, with 14 bases in the middle. Only one count was recorded for this clone. Its antigen is unknown. A much larger clone lies one base from this, so it may be a read error. The V gene is TRBV5-1, the J gene TRBJ2-3; a possible D gene is TRBD2 (6 bases). The sequenced material came from memory CD8+ T cells sorted from blood. Subset denoted: CD45RO+ cells pooled with CCR7-negative TemRA cells. This clonotype was obtained from a woman aged 25 to 39 in good health. CDR3 DNA: TGCGCCAGCAGCCCAGTGGAGGGCCACACAGATACGCAGTATTTT. Amino acids: CASSPVEGHTDTQYF. Combining the CDR3 with reference TRBV5-1 and TRBJ2-3 gives the whole variable domain KAGVTQTPRYLIKTRGQQVTLSCSPISGHRSVSWYQQTPGQGLQFLFEYFSETQRNKGNFPGRFSGRQFSNSRSEMNVSTLELGDSALYLCASSPVEGHTDTQYFGPGTRLTVL.